Presented here are 8 T cell receptor beta chains from one specimen sequenced in a study of blood T cell repertoires in COVID-19. Assay: immunoSEQ multiplex PCR; the TCRdb copy retains only in-frame clones and omits some. The sample records fewer than 350,000 clones, about nine tenths being singletons. The sample consisted of peripheral blood. Receptors were obtained from a woman aged 25 to 39 with COVID-19, enrolled during active disease.

The chain joins TRBV6-5 to TRBJ2-2; TRBD2 aligns across 8 bases. The CDR3 runs to 14 residues. Germline CDR1 is MNHEY and CDR2 is SVGAGI. The V segment lost 6 bases and the J segment 7 bases; nucleotides outside the gene matches: 7. The CDR3 protein is CASSLGLDDGELFF. In DNA, the CDR3 is TGTGCCAGCAGCCTGGGACTAGATGACGGGGAGCTGTTTTTT.

V gene TRBV14 combines with J gene TRBJ1-1; the D gene is possibly TRBD1 (5 bases). This CDR3 has 16 amino acids. Germline V gives CDR1 SGHDN, CDR2 FVKESK. The ends were cut back, 0 bases at V and 10 bases at J, with 21 bases in the middle. The CDR3 sequence: CASSQDVGTDRERAFF. CDR3 bases: TGTGCCAGCAGCCAAGATGTCGGGACTGACCGCGAACGAGCTTTCTTT.

The chain joins TRBV28 to TRBJ1-2, with TRBD1 as a possible D gene (5 bases). Per the germline V gene, CDR1 is MDHEN and CDR2 is SYDVKM. The CDR3 spans 13 residues. Trimming pared 6 bases from V and 7 bases from J, leaving 15 bases between. CDR3 sequence: CASSLTERSGYTF. In DNA, the CDR3 is TGTGCCAGCAGCCTGACAGAAAGGTCTGGCTACACCTTC.

The chain joins TRBV27 to TRBJ2-7; D not certain. The germline V gene has CDR1 MNHEY and CDR2 SMNVEV (reference sequence). The CDR3 is 15 amino acids. V was trimmed by 3 bases and J by 2 bases, leaving 14 bases between them. CDR3 residues: CASSFNEASTYEQYF. CDR3 in DNA: TGTGCCAGCAGTTTTAATGAGGCCAGTACCTACGAGCAGTACTTC.

This chain uses TRBV7-2 with TRBJ1-4; a weak D match, TRBD1 (6 bases). Germline V gives CDR1 SGHTA, CDR2 FQGNSA. The CDR3 has 15 residues. Trimming left V 5 bases short and J 12 bases short, with 22 bases between. CDR3 sequence: CASSPSWTPGAELFF. Written as DNA, the CDR3 is TGTGCCAGCAGCCCTTCTTGGACACCAGGGGCGGAACTGTTTTTT.

The chain has TRBV9 and TRBJ2-5; perhaps TRBD1 as D (6 bases). Trimming took 2 bases from V and 5 from J, leaving 16 bases between them. Germline V gene data show CDR1 as SGDLS and CDR2 as YYNGEE. The CDR3 spans 15 residues. CDR3 sequence: CASSVGTRTGETQYF. DNA for the CDR3: TGTGCCAGCAGCGTGGGGACACGGACGGGGGAGACCCAGTACTTC.

This chain links TRBV7-2 with TRBJ2-1, with 9 bases identical to TRBD2. The V gene's germline CDR1 is SGHTA and CDR2 FQGNSA. The CDR3 extends over 17 amino acids. V lost 2 bases to trimming and J lost 6 bases; unmatched junction nucleotides: 11. The CDR3 sequence: CASSLTRRASGANEQFF. DNA for the CDR3: TGTGCCAGCAGCTTAACCCGCAGGGCTAGCGGGGCCAATGAGCAGTTCTTC.

This chain links TRBV3-1 (or the pseudogene TRBV3-2) with TRBJ2-1; 9 positions match TRBD2. CDR1 LGHDT and CDR2 YNNKEL come from the germline V gene (reference sequence). V lost 0 bases, J lost 6 bases, and 9 bases stayed unmatched. This CDR3 comprises 17 residues. The DNA for the CDR3 is TGTGCCAGCAGCCAAGATATGGGAGCGGGAGGTCTCAATGAGCAGTTCTTC. Amino acid sequence: CASSQDMGAGGLNEQFF.